The 31 T cell receptor beta chains below come from one sample, sequenced in a study of T cell changes during pregnancy in multiple sclerosis. The assay was immunoSEQ multiplex PCR, and TCRdb's table has in-frame clones only and misses some. The sample shows more than 70,000 clones, about 92% of them seen only once. Sequenced material: peripheral blood, taken in the second trimester of pregnancy. These receptors were collected from a female donor with multiple sclerosis, enrolled in a pregnancy study.

The chain couples TRBV7-8 to TRBJ1-5; the D gene is possibly TRBD1 (6 bases). CDR1 SGHVS and CDR2 FQNEAQ come from the germline V gene. V lost 5 bases, J lost 1 base, and 12 bases lay in between. This CDR3 region has 15 residues. CDR3 nucleotides: TGTGCCAGCAGCATCGGACAGATAAGCAATCAGCCCCAGCATTTT. Translating gives CASSIGQISNQPQHF.

This chain joins TRBV5-1 and TRBJ2-7; tentative D call: TRBD1 (6 bases). Trimming took 4 bases from V and 1 from J, leaving 15 bases between them. Germline CDR1 reads SGHRS; CDR2 reads YFSETQ. The CDR3 contains 15 residues. The CDR3 coding sequence is TGCGCCAGCAGCCCCGCGACAGGCGGATCCTACGAGCAGTACTTC. Residues: CASSPATGGSYEQYF.

The chain combines TRBV6-1 with TRBJ2-7; possible D gene TRBD1, 5 bases. Germline V gene sequence: CDR1 MNHNS, CDR2 SASEGT. The ends were cut back, 3 bases at V and 0 bases at J, with 18 bases in the middle. CDR3 size: 17 residues. CDR3 region: CASSEGLQARSSYEQYF. CDR3 in DNA: TGTGCCAGCAGTGAGGGGCTACAAGCCAGAAGCTCCTACGAGCAGTACTTC.

The chain has TRBV27 and TRBJ2-5; the match to TRBD2 covers 8 bases. The junction had 3 bases not matched to a gene; V was cut back by 0 bases and J by 0 bases. Germline lookup yields CDR1 MNHEY and CDR2 SMNVEV (reference sequence). CDR3 length: 16 amino acids. The CDR3 region is CASSLSSSGYQETQYF. As DNA, the CDR3 is TGTGCCAGCAGTTTATCTTCTAGCGGGTACCAAGAGACCCAGTACTTC.

The gene calls are TRBV19 and TRBJ2-3; D unresolved. CDR1 is LNHDA and CDR2 is SQIVND in the germline V gene (reference sequence). The CDR3 runs 15 residues. The V and J ends lost 5 bases and 4 bases respectively, with 16 bases between them. The CDR3 here is CASSPRLLGADTQYF. The CDR3 DNA follows: TGTGCCAGTAGTCCCCGACTCCTGGGTGCAGATACGCAGTATTTT.

V is TRBV18 and J is TRBJ1-3, with D tentatively TRBD1 (6 bases). This CDR3 comprises 15 residues. V gave up 2 bases and J gave up 6 bases, with 14 bases separating them. Germline V gives CDR1 KGHSH, CDR2 LQKENI. CDR3 sequence reads: CASSPRTAGENTIYF. Here the CDR3 DNA reads TGTGCCAGCTCACCAAGGACAGCCGGAGAAAACACCATATATTTT.

This rearrangement joins TRBV5-1 to TRBJ2-7; D is ambiguous. The CDR3 is made up of 12 amino acids. Trimming removed 0 bases from V and 2 bases from J, with 3 bases in between. Germline V gene lookup returns CDR1 SGHRS and CDR2 YFSETQ. The CDR3 reads CASSLATYEQYF. CDR3 nucleotide sequence: TGCGCCAGCAGCTTGGCTACCTACGAGCAGTACTTC. The full variable domain, rest sourced from reference TRBV5-1 and TRBJ2-7, is KAGVTQTPRYLIKTRGQQVTLSCSPISGHRSVSWYQQTPGQGLQFLFEYFSETQRNKGNFPGRFSGRQFSNSRSEMNVSTLELGDSALYLCASSLATYEQYFGPGTRLTVT.

The CDR3 loop is CASSSGQGAHTEAFF. The CDR3, as DNA: TGTGCCAGTAGTTCGGGACAGGGGGCGCACACTGAAGCTTTCTTT. The chain carries TRBV19 and TRBJ1-1; 12 bases agree with TRBD1. Germline-derived CDR1 and CDR2 are LNHDA and SQIVND (reference sequence). This CDR3 region has 15 residues. The V segment lost 5 bases and the J segment 3 bases; nucleotides outside the gene matches: 4.

The gene calls are TRBV4-1 and TRBJ1-1, with D perhaps TRBD1 (5 bases). V lost 2 bases and J lost 1, with 8 bases in between. The CDR3 runs 14 residues. CDR1 MGHRA and CDR2 YSYEKL come from the germline V gene. In nucleotides, the CDR3 is TGCGCCAGCAGCCAATCAGGGCCGAACACTGAAGCTTTCTTT. Its translation is CASSQSGPNTEAFF.

This CDR3 reads CASSGTMNSPLHF. The CDR3 nucleotides read TGTGCCAGCAGCGGGACAATGAATTCACCCCTCCACTTT. The chain employs TRBV25-1 and TRBJ1-6; TRBD1 might be the D (6 bases). CDR1 is MGHDK, CDR2 SYGVNS, per germline. CDR3 length equals 13 residues. Trimming stripped 6 bases from V and 7 bases from J, with 10 bases between. The entire variable domain, with the rest obtained from reference TRBV25-1 and TRBJ1-6, is as follows: EADIYQTPRYLVIGTGKKITLECSQTMGHDKMYWYQQDPGMELHLIHYSYGVNSTEKGDLSSESTVSRIRTEHFPLTLESARPSHTSQYLCASSGTMNSPLHFGNGTRLTVT.

J is TRBJ1-1 and V is TRBV5-6; possibly TRBD1 for D (6 bases). The germline CDR1 and CDR2 sequences are SGHDT and YYEEEE. The CDR3 spans 12 residues. V lost 3 bases and J 5 bases, leaving 8 bases between the germline ends. The CDR3 DNA is TGTGCCAGCAGCTCCCAGGGGACTGAAGCTTTCTTT. The encoded protein is CASSSQGTEAFF. Full variable domain (rest looked up from reference TRBV5-6 and TRBJ1-1): DAGVTQSPTHLIKTRGQQVTLRCSPKSGHDTVSWYQQALGQGPQFIFQYYEEEERQRGNFPDRFSGHQFPNYSSELNVNALLLGDSALYLCASSSQGTEAFFGQGTRLTVV.

The rearrangement links TRBV9 to TRBJ2-2, with TRBD1 as a possible D gene (6 bases). Trimming pared 2 bases from V and 0 bases from J, leaving 11 bases between. This CDR3 comprises 16 residues. Germline lookup yields CDR1 SGDLS and CDR2 YYNGEE. Written as DNA, the CDR3 is TGTGCCAGCAGCGTTACGACAGGAACGAACACCGGGGAGCTGTTTTTT. Protein product: CASSVTTGTNTGELFF.

J is TRBJ1-2 and V is TRBV7-9, with 7 bases lining up with TRBD1. Germline CDR1 reads SEHNR; CDR2 reads FQNEAQ (reference sequence). Losses at the gene ends were 1 base for V and 7 bases for J; bases not matched to a gene: 6. CDR3 length equals 14 residues. CDR3 protein: CASSLVRTGPGYTF. CDR3 sequence (DNA): TGTGCCAGCAGCTTAGTCCGGACAGGTCCTGGCTACACCTTC.

This chain joins TRBV14 and TRBJ2-5, with 9 nucleotides matching TRBD2. The CDR3 is made up of 17 amino acids. Germline-derived CDR1 and CDR2 are SGHDN and FVKESK. After removal of 4 bases from V and 1 base from J, the junction contained 10 bases not matched to a gene. Here the CDR3 reads CASSLSSGLAFQETQYF. DNA for the CDR3: TGTGCCAGCAGCCTCTCCTCGGGACTAGCATTCCAAGAGACCCAGTACTTC. The full variable domain, its missing parts supplied by reference TRBV14 and TRBJ2-5, is EAGVTQFPSHSVIEKGQTVTLRCDPISGHDNLYWYRRVMGKEIKFLLHFVKESKQDESGMPNNRFLAERTGGTYSTLKVQPAELEDSGVYFCASSLSSGLAFQETQYFGPGTRLLVL.

The V and J genes are TRBV11-2 and TRBJ1-2; 7 nucleotides match TRBD1. The CDR3 sequence is 16 residues long. V shed 6 bases and J 3 bases; nucleotides not matched to a gene: 13. Germline values: CDR1 SGHAT, CDR2 FQNNGV. The CDR3 sequence is CASSFVQGFGDYGYTF. As DNA, the CDR3 is TGTGCCAGCAGTTTTGTACAGGGGTTCGGGGACTATGGCTACACCTTC.

This clone appeared once. The chain has TRBV4-1 and TRBJ2-5, with TRBD1 identical over 9 bases. This CDR3 is 15 amino acids long. With V trimmed by 4 bases and J by 5 bases, 8 bases remained unmatched. CDR1 and CDR2 (germline): MGHRA, YSYEKL. As DNA, the CDR3 is TGCGCCAGCAGCCGCATACAGGGGGCGGGTGAGACCCAGTACTTC. Translated, it gives CASSRIQGAGETQYF.

V gene TRBV13 combines with J gene TRBJ2-7; D call uncertain. V dropped 5 bases and J dropped 4 bases, with 9 bases sitting between them. This CDR3 comprises 12 residues. Germline lookup yields CDR1 PRHDT and CDR2 FYEKMQ (reference sequence). For the CDR3, the DNA is TGTGCCAGCAGCCAAACAGTGTACGAGCAGTACTTC. This translates into CASSQTVYEQYF.

This clone was recorded only once. The V gene is TRBV29-1, the J gene TRBJ2-1; 11 nucleotides line up with TRBD2. The CDR3 has 16 residues. V was pared by 5 bases and J by 4 bases, with 10 bases of the junction left unmatched. CDR1 is SQVTM, CDR2 ANQGSEA, per germline. The CDR3: CSVRLAGGPLYNEQFF. CDR3 nucleotide sequence: TGCAGCGTTCGCCTAGCGGGGGGACCCCTTTACAATGAGCAGTTCTTC.

V gene TRBV11-1 combines with J gene TRBJ2-7; D might be TRBD1 (5 bases). Between the trimmed V and J ends, which lost 1 base and 4 bases, there was a span of 11 bases. CDR3 length: 14 residues. Germline V gene data show CDR1 as SGHAT and CDR2 as FQDESV (reference sequence). The CDR3 sequence is CASSLGQGRYEQYF. The CDR3, as DNA: TGTGCCAGCAGCTTAGGTCAGGGCAGATACGAGCAGTACTTC.

This chain connects TRBV5-4 to TRBJ1-3; 7 nucleotides match TRBD1. Germline lookup yields CDR1 SGHNT and CDR2 YYREEE (reference sequence). The V gene end was trimmed by 3 bases and the J gene end by 0 bases; junction bases not matched to a gene: 0. CDR3 size: 14 residues. CDR3 loop: CASSYRGSGNTIYF. CDR3 DNA sequence: TGTGCCAGCAGCTACAGGGGCTCTGGAAACACCATATATTTT.

The chain uses TRBV7-6 and TRBJ1-2; 8 bases map to TRBD1. The J segment lost 8 bases and the V segment lost 4 bases, leaving 15 bases of the junction unmatched. There are 16 residues in the CDR3. CDR1 is SGHVS and CDR2 is FNYEAQ in the germline V gene. The chain's CDR3 is CASSSDSTGAGSGYTF. In DNA, the CDR3 is TGTGCCAGCAGCTCAGACTCGACAGGGGCGGGGAGCGGCTACACCTTC.

This clone occurred a few times. This chain connects TRBV7-9 to TRBJ1-4; 9 bases match TRBD1. CDR3 length: 14 amino acids. Germline CDR1 SEHNR, CDR2 FQNEAQ (reference sequence). The V segment lost 5 bases and the J segment 15 bases; nucleotides outside the gene matches: 13. CDR3 nucleotide sequence: TGTGCCAGCAGCACAAACAGGGGGCTCATGGAGGTGTTTTTT. Translating it yields CASSTNRGLMEVFF. The full variable domain, in which reference TRBV7-9 and TRBJ1-4 provide the parts outside the CDR3, is DTGVSQNPRHKITKRGQNVTFRCDPISEHNRLYWYRQTLGQGPEFLTYFQNEAQLEKSRLLSDRFSAERPKGSFSTLEIQRTEQGDSAMYLCASSTNRGLMEVFFGSGTQLSVL.

The chain couples TRBV5-1 to TRBJ1-2, with D possibly TRBD1 on 5 matching bases. The CDR3 is made up of 14 amino acids. CDR1 and CDR2 (germline): SGHRS, YFSETQ. The V end lost 1 base, the J end lost 11 bases, and 18 bases lay between the germline ends. This CDR3 reads CASSLIWQSGVYTF. In DNA, the CDR3 is TGCGCCAGCAGCTTGATCTGGCAGTCGGGGGTTTACACCTTC.

V usage is TRBV9 and J usage is TRBJ2-3; 8 nucleotides align to TRBD2. Trimming removed 1 base from V and 4 bases from J; junction bases left unmatched: 8. This CDR3 has 16 amino acids. CDR1 and CDR2 (germline): SGDLS, YYNGEE. CDR3 in amino acids: CASSVMGGGPADTQYF. CDR3 sequence (DNA): TGTGCCAGCAGCGTAATGGGCGGGGGGCCGGCAGATACGCAGTATTTT.

The chain is built from TRBV6-1 and TRBJ1-3; the D gene is possibly TRBD1 (5 bases). V was cut by 2 bases and J by 2 bases, with 7 bases left in between. The V gene's germline CDR1 is MNHNS and CDR2 SASEGT. The CDR3 is 14 amino acids. In DNA, the CDR3 is TGTGCCAGCAGTGAACCCAGGGCTGGAAACACCATATATTTT. Translation gives CASSEPRAGNTIYF.

The chain has TRBV27 and TRBJ1-2; 11 positions agree with TRBD1. This CDR3 comprises 13 residues. The trim removed 5 bases at V and 5 bases at J, leaving 1 base unmatched. The germline CDR1 and CDR2 sequences are MNHEY and SMNVEV (reference sequence). The CDR3 sequence is CASSGTGGYGYTF. The DNA for the CDR3 is TGTGCCAGCAGTGGGACAGGGGGGTATGGCTACACCTTC.

V and J are TRBV2 and TRBJ1-1; 7 bases line up with TRBD1. In germline, CDR1 is SNHLY, CDR2 FYNNEI. J lost 4 bases, V lost 7 bases, and 6 bases had no gene match. The CDR3 contains 13 residues. CDR3 DNA: TGTGCCAGCACTGGAGACAGGGCCACTGAAGCTTTCTTT. It specifies CASTGDRATEAFF.

The V and J genes are TRBV5-1 and TRBJ1-2; TRBD1 might be the D (5 bases). The length of the CDR3 is 16 residues. V lost 2 bases to trimming and J lost 4 bases, with 18 bases between them. In germline, CDR1 is SGHRS, CDR2 YFSETQ. The CDR3 nucleotides are TGCGCCAGCAGCTTCTCGGTCATGGGGCGCGGCTATGGCTACACCTTC. It specifies CASSFSVMGRGYGYTF.

V and J are TRBV10-1 and TRBJ2-7, with D maybe TRBD2 (5 bases). Germline CDR1 is WNHNN and CDR2 is SYGVQD (reference sequence). The CDR3 spans 14 residues. Trimming removed 4 bases at V and 5 bases at J, with 15 bases between. The chain's CDR3 is CASSVGSSSDEQYF. Written as DNA, the CDR3 is TGCGCCAGCAGTGTAGGGAGCTCCTCGGACGAGCAGTACTTC.

The chain couples TRBV5-4 to TRBJ1-6; 7 bases match TRBD1. Unmatched junction bases numbered 9, after V lost 4 bases and J lost 8 bases. The CDR3 is 15 residues long. The germline V gene encodes CDR1 SGHNT and CDR2 YYREEE (reference sequence). The CDR3 loop is CASSKPTGEHSPLHF. The DNA of the CDR3 is TGTGCCAGCAGCAAACCTACAGGGGAGCATTCACCCCTCCACTTT.

This clone has only one observation. This chain connects TRBV19 to TRBJ2-2, with 8 bases identical to TRBD2. With V trimmed by 7 bases and J by 1 base, 5 bases remained unmatched. There are 15 residues in the CDR3. Germline lookup yields CDR1 LNHDA and CDR2 SQIVND (reference sequence). The CDR3 nucleotides are TGTGCCAGTATCGGCGCGGGGGGGAACACCGGGGAGCTGTTTTTT. The encoded protein is CASIGAGGNTGELFF.